This record looks at one T cell receptor beta chain sequence and its context. Its matching antigen is unknown. The sample comes from a study of cytomegalovirus exposure and HLA in healthy donors. General study points: No immune exposure information besides CMV serostatus was available.

Vbeta (60) and Jbeta (13) primers were used in the PCR. TCRdb's table, derived via immunoSEQ multiplex PCR, lists solely in-frame clones and lacks some. This sample has roughly 140,000 clones; 76% occur once, and the top ten carry around 3.7%. CDR1 and CDR2 from the germline V gene are GTSNPN and SVGIG (reference sequence). Trimming removed 4 bases from V and 6 bases from J; junction bases left unmatched: 12. The CDR3 extends over 16 amino acids. The rearrangement links TRBV30 to TRBJ2-2; the match to TRBD2 covers 9 bases. The sequenced material came from PBMCs. This receptor was identified in a young man in good health and CMV-seronegative. In DNA, the CDR3 is TGTGCCTGGAACAGCGGGACTAGCTACTTGTCCGGGGAGCTGTTTTTT. Its protein is CAWNSGTSYLSGELFF.